The 19 T cell receptor beta chains given below trace back to one sample, sequenced in a study of blood T cell repertoires in COVID-19. The protocol was immunoSEQ multiplex PCR, while the TCRdb copy is restricted to in-frame clones and leaves out a portion. The table includes tens of thousands of clones, 87% detected once. Material for sequencing was peripheral blood. Receptor source: a human donor in a cohort sampled during active COVID-19.

The CDR3, as DNA: TGTGCCAGCAACCCCCGTCGGGGCTACGAGCAGTACTTC. Protein: CASNPRRGYEQYF. The chain carries TRBV21-1 and TRBJ2-7; TRBD2, as called in the table, went unchecked against the DNA. TRBV21-1 is tagged as a pseudogene. This CDR3 has 13 residues.

The J gene is TRBJ2-5, the V gene TRBV5-6, with a possible D match to TRBD1 (6 bases). The CDR3 contains 15 residues. Trimming cost V 4 bases and J 4 bases, with 17 bases left between them. CDR1 and CDR2 from the germline V gene are SGHDT and YYEEEE. The CDR3 region has the DNA TGTGCCAGCAGCCATACACAGGGTTTCGCAGAGACCCAGTACTTC. Its protein is CASSHTQGFAETQYF.

The CDR3: CASSGEQGSRTEAFF. In nucleotides, the CDR3 is TGTGCCAGCAGTGGGGAACAGGGGTCAAGGACTGAAGCTTTCTTT. The rearrangement uses TRBV6-6 and TRBJ1-1; 7 nucleotides line up with TRBD1. The germline V gene has CDR1 MNHNY and CDR2 SVGAGI (reference sequence). The CDR3 has 15 residues. Unmatched junction bases numbered 11, after V lost 5 bases and J lost 5 bases.

The chain uses TRBV4-1 and TRBJ2-2; possible D gene TRBD1, 6 bases. This CDR3 contains 16 residues. V lost 0 bases and J lost 5, with 13 bases in between. CDR1 and CDR2 (germline): MGHRA, YSYEKL. The CDR3 reads CASSQEPGAGTGELFF. The CDR3 DNA follows: TGCGCCAGCAGCCAAGAGCCAGGGGCGGGTACCGGGGAGCTGTTTTTT.

The chain joins TRBV30 to TRBJ1-4; no firm D call. This CDR3 has 11 amino acids. In germline, CDR1 is GTSNPN, CDR2 SVGIG (reference sequence). V was cut by 4 bases and J by 3 bases, with 3 bases left in between. CDR3 nucleotides: TGTGCCTGGACAGCTAATGAAAAACTGTTTTTT. This gives the protein CAWTANEKLFF. Full variable domain (rest looked up from reference TRBV30 and TRBJ1-4): SQTIHQWPATLVQPVGSPLSLECTVEGTSNPNLYWYRQAAGRGLQLLFYSVGIGQISSEVPQNLSASRPQDRQFILSSKKLLLSDSGFYLCAWTANEKLFFGSGTQLSVL.

The chain carries TRBV5-8 and TRBJ2-7; TRBD1 agrees at 9 bases. The CDR3 covers 14 residues. Germline loops: CDR1 SGHTS, CDR2 YDEGEE. The V and J ends lost 4 bases and 6 bases, in that order; junction bases with no gene match: 8. The CDR3 DNA follows: TGTGCCAGCAGCCATAGGACAGGGGAGGTCGAGCAGTACTTC. It specifies CASSHRTGEVEQYF.

This sequence joins TRBV6-5 and TRBJ2-7; perhaps TRBD1 as D (5 bases). CDR3 length: 13 amino acids. Germline V CDR1 and CDR2: MNHEY, SVGAGI. The V end lost 8 bases, the J end lost 2 bases, and 13 bases lay between the germline ends. This CDR3 reads CASALTETYEQYF. As DNA, the CDR3 is TGTGCCAGCGCCCTGACAGAAACCTACGAGCAGTACTTC.

V and J are TRBV4-1 and TRBJ2-5; 12 bases line up with TRBD2. The CDR3 is 16 residues long. Trimming cost V 5 bases and J 2 bases; bases outside gene matches: 6. CDR1 is MGHRA and CDR2 is YSYEKL in the germline V gene. CDR3 region: CASSSRLAGVQETQYF. The CDR3 coding sequence is TGCGCCAGCAGCTCACGACTAGCGGGGGTACAAGAGACCCAGTACTTC.

CDR3 in DNA: TGTGCCAGCAGTAGCCCGGGGGATTACACTGAAGCTTTCTTT. Translating gives CASSSPGDYTEAFF. V and J are TRBV6-5 and TRBJ1-1; D perhaps matches TRBD1 (5 bases). This CDR3 spans 14 amino acids. Germline V CDR1 and CDR2: MNHEY, SVGAGI. Trimming took 5 bases from V and 3 from J, leaving 13 bases between them.

As concerns this clone: Other DNA sequences in the same sample also yield this CDR3. The V call is TRBV18, the J call TRBJ2-5, with a possible D match to TRBD2 (6 bases). The length of the CDR3 is 13 residues. Germline-derived CDR1 and CDR2 are KGHSH and LQKENI. With 6 bases removed from V and 4 bases from J, the gap between germline ends came to 12 bases. Here the CDR3 reads CASSPGLRETQYF. DNA for the CDR3: TGTGCCAGCTCTCCGGGACTTCGAGAGACCCAGTACTTC.

The CDR3 reads CASSQDPGGGQYF. In nucleotides, the CDR3 is TGTGCCAGCAGCCAAGACCCAGGGGGCGGGCAGTACTTC. This chain uses TRBV7-6 with TRBJ2-7, with 8 bases aligning to TRBD1. Germline CDR1 is SGHVS and CDR2 is FNYEAQ. The CDR3 length is 13 residues. With V trimmed by 5 bases and J by 9 bases, 9 bases remained unmatched.

The chain employs TRBV6-1 and TRBJ2-5, with 9 nucleotides matching TRBD1. Germline V gene data show CDR1 as MNHNS and CDR2 as SASEGT. CDR3 length: 15 residues. The ends lost 1 base at V and 6 bases at J; junction bases unmatched: 6. The CDR3 DNA reads TGTGCCAGCAGTGAAGGGGGACAGGGTGGGAAGACCCAGTACTTC. It specifies CASSEGGQGGKTQYF.

The chain carries TRBV2 and TRBJ2-3; 13 nucleotides align to TRBD2. The CDR3 sequence is 17 residues long. V was pared by 5 bases and J by 0 bases, with 5 bases of the junction left unmatched. The V gene's germline CDR1 is SNHLY and CDR2 FYNNEI. The CDR3 here is CASSPRLAGGSTDTQYF. Written as DNA, the CDR3 is TGTGCCAGCAGTCCTCGACTAGCGGGGGGTAGCACAGATACGCAGTATTTT.

This rearrangement joins TRBV7-9 to TRBJ2-1; maybe TRBD2 (5 bases). V dropped 2 bases and J dropped 3 bases, with 14 bases sitting between them. Germline CDR1 SEHNR, CDR2 FQNEAQ (reference sequence). The CDR3 spans 16 residues. The CDR3 is CASSLQTITNYNEQFF. The CDR3 DNA sequence: TGTGCCAGCAGCTTACAGACTATCACCAACTACAATGAGCAGTTCTTC.

This rearrangement joins TRBV5-4 to TRBJ1-2, with TRBD1 matching 9 bases. Germline V gene data show CDR1 as SGHNT and CDR2 as YYREEE (reference sequence). Losses at the gene ends were 4 bases for V and 5 bases for J; bases not matched to a gene: 6. This CDR3 has 14 amino acids. In DNA, the CDR3 is TGTGCCAGCAGCCTGCTACAGGGGGCGTATGGCTACACCTTC. Residues: CASSLLQGAYGYTF.

This clone was counted once. The rearrangement joins TRBV5-6 to TRBJ2-3; D is perhaps TRBD1 (6 bases). V shed 5 bases and J shed 2 bases, with 21 bases lying between them. From germline, CDR1 is SGHDT and CDR2 YYEEEE. The CDR3 is 17 amino acids. The CDR3 DNA follows: TGTGCCAGCAGTAAGCTCACAGGGATCGTTGCCACAGATACGCAGTATTTT. This sequence encodes CASSKLTGIVATDTQYF.

V is TRBV6-5 and J is TRBJ1-6; 7 bases line up with TRBD1. The germline V gene encodes CDR1 MNHEY and CDR2 SVGAGI. The CDR3 runs 14 residues. Losses at the gene ends were 11 bases for V and 6 bases for J; bases not matched to a gene: 10. In nucleotides, the CDR3 is TGTGCCGGACGACAGACAGGGATTAATTCACCCCTCCACTTT. Its protein product is CAGRQTGINSPLHF.

The rearrangement joins TRBV19 to TRBJ1-2; D not certain. The CDR3 extends over 10 amino acids. The V end lost 9 bases, the J end lost 3 bases, and 5 bases lay between the germline ends. From germline, CDR1 is LNHDA and CDR2 SQIVND (reference sequence). CDR3 nucleotide sequence: TGTGCCAGCTACTACTATGGCTACACCTTC. It is translated as CASYYYGYTF.

CDR3 DNA: TGTGCCAGCAGCACCGTAGCGGGCCCCTACAATGAGCAGTTCTTC. It is translated as CASSTVAGPYNEQFF. The J gene is TRBJ2-1, the V gene TRBV7-8, with TRBD2 matching 7 bases. This CDR3 contains 15 residues. The J segment lost 2 bases and the V segment lost 5 bases, leaving 6 bases of the junction unmatched. Germline CDR1 and CDR2: SGHVS and FQNEAQ.